The clone carrying this T cell receptor (beta chain) has a count of ten or more. The antigen is unknown. TCRdb reprocessed the reads with MiXCR, giving one entry per CDR3 protein. Of 900,000 to 950,000 distinct CDR3 sequences in the sample, approximately 31% were seen once. This sample stems from a study of T cell repertoires in cytomegalovirus infection. Regarding the study as a whole: Clonotype analysis showed dominance of the ex vivo response by HLA-C-restricted CMV-specific TCR beta clonotypes.

The CDR3 loop spans 16 amino acids. Germline V gives CDR1 SGHVS, CDR2 FQNEAQ. V trimming: 4 bases; J trimming: 1 base; junction bases outside the gene matches: 6. The source of this sequence is a human donor in good health (CMV status not recorded). Some clones in this sample may be carry-over from other donors' samples. This specimen was cultured CD8+ T cells from PBMCs, taken from culture after CMV antigen stimulation. The chain recombines TRBV7-8 with TRBJ2-3; 9 nucleotides line up with TRBD1. The CDR3 is CASSYRDRVGTDTQYF. The CDR3 DNA sequence: TGTGCCAGCAGCTACCGGGACAGGGTCGGCACAGATACGCAGTATTTT.